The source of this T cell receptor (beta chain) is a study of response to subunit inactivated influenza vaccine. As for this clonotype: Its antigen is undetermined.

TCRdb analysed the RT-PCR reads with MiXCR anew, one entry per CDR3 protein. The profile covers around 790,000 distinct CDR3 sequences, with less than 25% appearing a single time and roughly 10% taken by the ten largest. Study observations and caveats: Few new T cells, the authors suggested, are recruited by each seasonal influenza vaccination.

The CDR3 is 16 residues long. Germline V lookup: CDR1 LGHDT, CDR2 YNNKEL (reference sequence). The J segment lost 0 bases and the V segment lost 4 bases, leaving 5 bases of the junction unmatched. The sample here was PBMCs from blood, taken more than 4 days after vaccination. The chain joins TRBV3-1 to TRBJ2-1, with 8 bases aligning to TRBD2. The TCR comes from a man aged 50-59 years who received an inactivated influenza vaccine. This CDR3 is CASSPRGVSSYNEQFF. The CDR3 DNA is TGTGCCAGCAGCCCGCGGGGGGTAAGCTCCTACAATGAGCAGTTCTTC.